The sequence of this T cell receptor (beta chain) was determined in a study of cytomegalovirus exposure and HLA in healthy donors. Overall study results and limits: For TCR beta chains, V- and J-gene trimming was later linked to a missense DCLRE1C variant.

In regard to this clone: Its antigen is undetermined.

The PCR used 60 Vbeta and 13 Jbeta primers. The data were produced by immunoSEQ multiplex PCR, yet TCRdb's version contains in-frame clones alone and is incomplete. This sample has roughly 99,000 clones; around 67% occur once, and the top ten carry roughly 1.8%. Per the germline V gene, CDR1 is SNHLY and CDR2 is FYNNEI. V was clipped by 0 bases and J by 6 bases; unmatched bases: 8. This CDR3 has 17 amino acids. This chain connects TRBV2 to TRBJ2-7; 13 bases are shared with TRBD2. Source material: PBMCs. This TCR came from a male donor in good health and CMV-seronegative. The CDR3: CASSEALGLAGVGEQYF. CDR3 in DNA: TGTGCCAGCAGTGAAGCTCTCGGACTAGCGGGGGTAGGCGAGCAGTACTTC.